This T cell receptor (beta chain) was sequenced for a study of response to subunit inactivated influenza vaccine. Per the germline V gene, CDR1 is SQVTM and CDR2 is ANQGSEA. V was clipped by 1 base and J by 5 bases, with 11 bases between them. The length of the CDR3 is 13 residues. The sample holds a few counts of this clonotype. TCRdb re-analysed the RT-PCR reads in MiXCR, keeping a single row per CDR3 protein. Altogether roughly 500,000 distinct CDR3 sequences are present, more than 15% being singletons, with the ten largest covering around 3%. The source was CD4+ T cells sorted from PBMCs, collected 23 to 25 months after vaccination. This sequence joins TRBV29-1 and TRBJ1-1; D remains ambiguous. The sequence derives from a man between 50 and 69 years old who received an inactivated influenza vaccine. CDR3 in DNA: TGCAGCGTTGAAGTCTCCGGTGATACTGAAGCTTTCTTT. Translated: CSVEVSGDTEAFF.